The 18 T cell receptor beta chains presented below share a single source sample, sequenced in a study of somatic mutations in cytotoxic T cells in rheumatoid arthritis (dated by TCRdb to 2016 to 2017). Receptors were amplified or captured by the immunoSEQ multiplex PCR assay. The table comes from immuneACCESS by way of TCRdb, which keeps in-frame sequences with V and J called. Part of the clones is missing from these tables; in studies checked, under half for an unresolved V gene and the rest for unknown reasons. For this sample the table gives about 4,200 clones, of which roughly 72% were detected only once. Of the sample, over 30% falls within the top ten clones. Sequencing used CD8+ T cells sorted from blood. These receptors were obtained from an adult with rheumatoid arthritis.

This chain links TRBV6-4 with TRBJ1-2; D call uncertain. This CDR3 contains 12 residues. The V and J ends lost 5 bases and 2 bases respectively, with 6 bases between them. CDR1 is MRHNA and CDR2 is SNTAGT in the germline V gene. CDR3 sequence (DNA): TGTGCCAGCAGTAGAGGGAACTATGGCTACACCTTC. Encoded protein: CASSRGNYGYTF.

The CDR3 spells CASSLRTDLRGYTF. The CDR3 bases are TGTGCCAGCAGCTTACGGACGGACCTGAGGGGCTACACCTTC. This sequence joins TRBV7-8 and TRBJ1-2; D uncertain. Germline-derived CDR1 and CDR2 are SGHVS and FQNEAQ. The CDR3 is 14 amino acids. V lost 2 bases to trimming and J lost 8 bases, with 15 bases between them.

V is TRBV4-1 and J is TRBJ1-5, with D perhaps TRBD1 (5 bases). V lost 1 base, J lost 4 bases, and 11 bases lay in between. The germline V gene encodes CDR1 MGHRA and CDR2 YSYEKL. The CDR3 runs to 15 residues. CDR3 protein: CASSQVRVGNQPQHF. The CDR3 bases are TGCGCCAGCAGCCAAGTCAGGGTTGGGAATCAGCCCCAGCATTTT.

The chain combines TRBV4-3 with TRBJ2-1, with TRBD2 matching over 8 bases. The CDR3 runs to 15 residues. The V gene end was trimmed by 1 base and the J gene end by 3 bases; junction bases not matched to a gene: 2. CDR1 and CDR2 from the germline V gene are LGHNA and YSLEER. The CDR3 nucleotides are TGCGCCAGCAGCCAAGCGGGAGGGATCTACAATGAGCAGTTCTTC. Its protein is CASSQAGGIYNEQFF.

The rearrangement uses TRBV27 and TRBJ2-5; D not certain. CDR1 and CDR2 from the germline V gene are MNHEY and SMNVEV (reference sequence). Trimming cost V 2 bases and J 2 bases, with 15 bases left between them. This CDR3 region has 16 residues. CDR3 amino acids: CASSLRVESHQETQYF. CDR3 in DNA: TGTGCCAGCAGTTTAAGGGTAGAGTCACATCAAGAGACCCAGTACTTC.

By proportion, this clone is large. The chain joins TRBV15 to TRBJ2-5; 7 positions agree with TRBD2. Trimming took 5 bases from V and 4 from J; bases not matched to a gene: 4. This CDR3 is 13 amino acids long. Per germline, CDR1 LNHNV and CDR2 YYDKDF (reference sequence). The CDR3 loop reads CATSSIAGETQYF. For the CDR3, the DNA is TGTGCCACCAGCTCCATAGCGGGAGAGACCCAGTACTTC.

This clone was observed a single time. V usage is TRBV9 and J usage is TRBJ2-1; 7 nucleotides match TRBD2. Germline CDR1 and CDR2: SGDLS and YYNGEE. The CDR3 runs 15 residues. Losses at the gene ends were 0 bases for V and 9 bases for J; bases not matched to a gene: 9. The chain's CDR3 is CASSVEVAGRGEQFF. CDR3 nucleotide sequence: TGTGCCAGCAGCGTAGAGGTTGCTGGGAGGGGTGAGCAGTTCTTC.

DNA for the CDR3: TGTGCCAGCAGACTGACGGAAAATGAGCAGTTCTTC. It is translated as CASRLTENEQFF. This chain links TRBV6-5 with TRBJ2-1; D not certain. The V and J ends lost 6 bases and 7 bases respectively, with 10 bases between them. This CDR3 spans 12 amino acids. Germline assignment: CDR1 MNHEY and CDR2 SVGAGI.

This clone was found a few times. The CDR3 DNA reads TGTGCCAGCAGCAATGGGGCAGATTATAATTCACCCCTCCACTTT. The encoded protein is CASSNGADYNSPLHF. The chain is built from TRBV11-2 and TRBJ1-6; a possible D gene is TRBD1 (5 bases). Per the germline V gene, CDR1 is SGHAT and CDR2 is FQNNGV. This CDR3 has 15 residues. V was shortened by 5 bases and J by 4 bases, with 12 bases between the two germline ends.

V usage is TRBV7-9 and J usage is TRBJ2-6; D gene ambiguous. Germline V gives CDR1 SEHNR, CDR2 FQNEAQ (reference sequence). The CDR3 has 15 amino acids. V lost 5 bases, J lost 4 bases, and 12 bases lay in between. CDR3 nucleotide sequence: TGTGCCAGCAGCCCTCAAGGCTCCGGGGCCAACGTCCTGACTTTC. Translating gives CASSPQGSGANVLTF.

The J gene is TRBJ2-1, the V gene TRBV6-6; D might be TRBD1 (6 bases). V was pared by 6 bases and J by 8 bases, with 11 bases between. Germline CDR1 reads MNHNY; CDR2 reads SVGAGI (reference sequence). The CDR3 is made up of 12 amino acids. The CDR3 DNA reads TGTGCCAGCAGCAACAGGGTCCATGAGCAGTTCTTC. Translating gives CASSNRVHEQFF.

In its sample, this clone is medium-sized. The chain links TRBV7-9 to TRBJ2-7, with 7 nucleotides matching TRBD2. With 4 bases clipped from V and 5 bases from J, the junction kept 2 bases outside the gene matches. The length of the CDR3 is 12 residues. Per germline, CDR1 SEHNR and CDR2 FQNEAQ (reference sequence). The CDR3 sequence is CASSSRGDEQYF. The CDR3, as DNA: TGTGCCAGCAGCTCCCGGGGGGACGAGCAGTACTTC.

The J gene is TRBJ2-6, the V gene TRBV9; weak D call: TRBD2 (5 bases). CDR3 length: 14 residues. Germline V gene lookup returns CDR1 SGDLS and CDR2 YYNGEE. V lost 3 bases to trimming and J lost 4 bases, with 8 bases between them. The CDR3 here is CASSGTSGANVLTF. In DNA, the CDR3 is TGTGCCAGCAGCGGGACTTCCGGGGCCAACGTCCTGACTTTC.

This clone is deemed medium-sized. This chain connects TRBV4-3 to TRBJ1-6; tentative D call: TRBD1 (5 bases). The germline V and J ends were trimmed by 0 bases and 7 bases, with 13 bases remaining between them. CDR3 size: 16 residues. The germline V gene has CDR1 LGHNA and CDR2 YSLEER. The chain's CDR3 is CASSQDGRGSNSPLHF. DNA for the CDR3: TGCGCCAGCAGCCAAGATGGGAGGGGTTCGAATTCACCCCTCCACTTT.

This sequence joins TRBV5-4 and TRBJ2-2; D assignment may be TRBD1 or TRBD2 (6 bases each). The germline V gene encodes CDR1 SGHNT and CDR2 YYREEE (reference sequence). The CDR3 is 15 residues long. The V end lost 4 bases, the J end lost 4 bases, and 14 bases lay between the germline ends. The chain's CDR3 is CASSMRGDGTGELFF. The CDR3 nucleotides are TGTGCCAGCAGCATGAGGGGGGACGGCACCGGGGAGCTGTTTTTT.

The table lists this clone with a count of one. The chain uses TRBV6-4 and TRBJ1-6; D is perhaps TRBD1 (5 bases). The CDR3 sequence is 14 residues long. The germline V gene has CDR1 MRHNA and CDR2 SNTAGT. Between the trimmed V and J ends, which lost 4 bases and 5 bases, there was a span of 9 bases. The CDR3: CASSVGVDNSPLHF. Here the CDR3 DNA reads TGTGCCAGCAGTGTAGGGGTCGATAATTCACCCCTCCACTTT.

The chain uses TRBV5-1 and TRBJ2-5; weak D call: TRBD2 (6 bases). The CDR3 has 15 amino acids. Trimming left V 5 bases short and J 2 bases short, with 16 bases between. The germline CDR1 and CDR2 sequences are SGHRS and YFSETQ. CDR3 nucleotides: TGCGCCAGCAGTAGGGAACCGCGGGGACAAGAGACCCAGTACTTC. It is translated as CASSREPRGQETQYF.

This sequence joins TRBV4-1 and TRBJ2-7; D uncertain. The CDR3 sequence is 14 residues long. Germline V lookup: CDR1 MGHRA, CDR2 YSYEKL. V gave up 1 base and J gave up 0 bases, with 7 bases separating them. The CDR3 here is CASSQVGSSYEQYF. In DNA, the CDR3 is TGCGCCAGCAGCCAAGTTGGAAGCTCCTACGAGCAGTACTTC.